This T cell receptor beta chain was identified during a study of T cells in Graves' hyperthyroidism and ophthalmopathy. About the research overall: The authors collected peripheral blood at initial diagnosis, before any treatment. Study results and caveats: Blood also held most thyroid clonotypes expanded beyond 0.001.

On this clonotype: The antigen is unknown.

Reasons for excluding patients were uncontrolled infection, other autoimmune disease, pregnancy or lactation. The PBMCs had their origin in more than 9.5 ml of fresh peripheral blood. V shed 3 bases, J shed 4 bases, and the junction held 7 bases outside the gene matches. The CDR3 length is 14 residues. Looked up from germline, CDR1 is DFQATT and CDR2 is SNEGSKA (reference sequence). Amplification of TCR beta CDR3 regions used RNA as the template. First-round RT-PCR of the TCR CDR3 relied on the HTBI primer set. TCRdb re-called the multiplex PCR reads with MiXCR, one entry per CDR3 protein. The sample shows 600,000 to 650,000 distinct CDR3 sequences, around 20% of them seen only once.

The genes are TRBV20-1 and TRBJ1-2; 8 positions match TRBD1. This clonotype was obtained from a young man with Graves' ophthalmopathy. The sample was blood. In DNA, the CDR3 is TGCAGTGCTAGTCCCCAGGGGGCTTCCTATGGCTACACCTTC. Translating gives CSASPQGASYGYTF.